A single sample is the source of the 5 T cell receptor beta chains below, sequenced in a study of blood T cell repertoires in COVID-19. Some clones are missing from TCRdb's copy, which holds only in-frame ones; the method was immunoSEQ multiplex PCR. This sample has some 140,000 clones; roughly four fifths occur once, and the top ten carry under 9.5%. What was sequenced was PBMCs or T cells enriched from blood (not recorded which). The receptors originated from a man between 50 and 59 years old who had recovered from COVID-19.

The CDR3 coding sequence is TGCGCCAGCAGCTTGGGGGACAGGCCCTCCTACGAGCAGTACTTC. This codes for CASSLGDRPSYEQYF. V gene TRBV5-1 combines with J gene TRBJ2-7; 8 nucleotides match TRBD1. V was pared by 0 bases and J by 0 bases, with 2 bases of the junction left unmatched. Germline V gives CDR1 SGHRS, CDR2 YFSETQ. The CDR3 runs to 15 residues. Full variable domain (outside the CDR3, taken from reference TRBV5-1 and TRBJ2-7): KAGVTQTPRYLIKTRGQQVTLSCSPISGHRSVSWYQQTPGQGLQFLFEYFSETQRNKGNFPGRFSGRQFSNSRSEMNVSTLELGDSALYLCASSLGDRPSYEQYFGPGTRLTVT.

This chain connects TRBV7-2 to TRBJ2-3; TRBD2 is a possible D gene (7 bases). Trimming removed 1 base from V and 1 base from J, with 15 bases in between. This CDR3 has 17 amino acids. Germline-derived CDR1 and CDR2 are SGHTA and FQGNSA. CDR3 sequence reads: CASSLGSAGGRTDTQYF. The CDR3 nucleotides are TGTGCCAGCAGCTTAGGCTCGGCCGGGGGGCGCACAGATACGCAGTATTTT.

This chain links TRBV7-2 with TRBJ1-2; 8 bases fit TRBD1. The germline V gene has CDR1 SGHTA and CDR2 FQGNSA. This CDR3 is built from 13 residues. V was pared by 2 bases and J by 8 bases, with 4 bases of the junction left unmatched. The DNA of the CDR3 is TGTGCCAGCAGCTTATGGACAGGGAGGGGCTACACCTTC. It is translated as CASSLWTGRGYTF.

The chain couples TRBV6-5 to TRBJ1-1; 10 bases match TRBD1. CDR3 length: 15 amino acids. Germline V gene lookup returns CDR1 MNHEY and CDR2 SVGAGI. V shed 11 bases, J shed 5 bases, and the junction held 14 bases outside the gene matches. The CDR3 protein is CASTGTGDVGTEAFF. The CDR3 nucleotides are TGTGCCTCCACCGGGACAGGGGACGTGGGGACTGAAGCTTTCTTT.

The chain is built from TRBV25-1 and TRBJ1-1; TRBD1 matches at 7 bases. The germline V gene encodes CDR1 MGHDK and CDR2 SYGVNS. Losses at the gene ends were 6 bases for V and 1 base for J; bases not matched to a gene: 5. CDR3 length: 14 amino acids. The CDR3 bases are TGTGCCAGCAGGGAAAACAGGGGGAACACTGAAGCTTTCTTT. This translates into CASRENRGNTEAFF.